This T cell receptor (beta chain) was documented in a study of post-analysis software for immune sequencing data. Study-level findings and limits: About five TRBV segments occurring more often in patients than controls included TRBV5-6, TRBV5-1 and TRBV20-1.

Each TCR beta cDNA library carried unique molecular identifiers. Using its own MiXCR run on the PCR reads, TCRdb lists one record per CDR3 protein. The sample includes 150,000 or so distinct CDR3 sequences, approximately 35% of them seen just once. As for this clonotype: Its specificity is not known.

V was pared by 6 bases and J by 3 bases, with 15 bases of the junction left unmatched. Germline V gene sequence: CDR1 MNHEY, CDR2 SMNVEV (reference sequence). The length of the CDR3 is 17 residues. The source of this sequence is a girl between 10 and 17 years old with multiple sclerosis. The sequenced sample was blood, obtained after autologous hematopoietic stem cell transplantation. V usage is TRBV27 and J usage is TRBJ2-5; 8 nucleotides agree with TRBD1. CDR3: CASRLRQGSTTKETQYF. The CDR3 DNA reads TGTGCCAGCAGACTCAGACAGGGGTCGACCACTAAAGAGACCCAGTACTTC.